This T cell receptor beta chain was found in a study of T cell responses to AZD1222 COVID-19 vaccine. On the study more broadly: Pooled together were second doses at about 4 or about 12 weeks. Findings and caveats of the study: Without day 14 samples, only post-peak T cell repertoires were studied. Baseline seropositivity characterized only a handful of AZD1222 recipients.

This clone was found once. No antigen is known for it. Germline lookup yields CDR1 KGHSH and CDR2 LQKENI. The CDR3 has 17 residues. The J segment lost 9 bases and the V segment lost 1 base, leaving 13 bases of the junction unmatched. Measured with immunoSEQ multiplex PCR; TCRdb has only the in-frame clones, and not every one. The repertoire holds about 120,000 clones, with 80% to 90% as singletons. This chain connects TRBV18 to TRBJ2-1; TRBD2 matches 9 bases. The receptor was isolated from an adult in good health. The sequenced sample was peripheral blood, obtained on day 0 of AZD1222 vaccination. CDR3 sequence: CASSPLAAGLAFSEQFF. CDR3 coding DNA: TGTGCCAGCTCACCACTTGCGGCGGGACTAGCTTTTAGTGAGCAGTTCTTC.